The source of this TCR beta chain is a study of T cells after yellow fever vaccination. Study information: Any fraction with a low cell number was prepared using SMART-Seq v4 Ultra Low Input.

TCRdb re-derived calls from the 5' RACE reads in MiXCR, one entry per CDR3 protein. Of around 500,000 distinct CDR3 sequences in the sample, 21% were seen once. Between the trimmed V and J ends, which lost 0 bases and 0 bases, there was a span of 2 bases. From germline, CDR1 is DFQATT and CDR2 SNEGSKA (reference sequence). The CDR3 covers 13 residues. General study findings and limits: Post-booster repertoires again held most primary-vaccination clones (roughly 96% CD4, 88% CD8). Contaminants from the bulk population, in the form of abundant clonotypes, could be found in FACS-sorted repertoires. It was the secondary response that reached its peak faster, day 5 versus 15, but it was weaker.

Comments on this clonotype: What it binds is unknown.

This TCR came from a man aged 18 to 30 who received the YFV17D yellow fever vaccine. Sequences were derived from PBMCs, sampled roughly 20 days after the first yellow fever vaccination. The rearrangement uses TRBV20-1 and TRBJ2-2; D gene ambiguous. The CDR3 DNA is TGCAGTGCTAGAGACCCGAACACCGGGGAGCTGTTTTTT. It yields the protein CSARDPNTGELFF.